The clone carrying this T cell receptor (beta chain) was found a few times. Antigen specificity is unknown. This entry belongs to a study of vaccination effects on CD4 cells after COVID-19. Study observations and caveats: In the late period after vaccination, infection- and vaccine-induced clones contracted markedly.

Before sequencing took place, the ViraFEST assay used viral peptide pools to expand antigen-specific CD4+ T cells. Following 10 days of culture, CD4+ T cells were isolated. It was two doses of either the BNT162b2 or mRNA-1273 vaccine that participants received. Each vaccine recipient was nucleocapsid antibody negative and had no prior SARS-CoV-2 infection. In culture with 10 IU/ml IL-2 and 9 to 10 ug/ml peptides, PBMC were grown at roughly 2 million per well. Fresh IL-2-containing medium replaced half the medium on days 3 and 7. The method was immunoSEQ multiplex PCR; TCRdb's version includes in-frame clones alone and lacks a portion of them. The table lists under 80,000 clones, 76% of them singletons. This clonotype was sampled from a human donor who received a COVID-19 vaccine. The specimen was CD4+ T cells from PBMCs cultured with HCoV-OC43 spike peptides, collected after COVID-19 vaccination. Subset: HCoV-OC43 spike overlapping peptide pool stimulation.

The CDR3 bases are TGTGCCAGCTCTCTAGAAGGTAGCAATCAGCCCCAGCATTTT. This encodes CASSLEGSNQPQHF. The chain recombines TRBV2 with TRBJ1-5; D not resolved. Germline-derived CDR1 and CDR2 are SNHLY and FYNNEI. The CDR3 is 14 residues long. With 8 bases removed from V and 0 bases from J, the gap between germline ends came to 11 bases.